These 5 T cell receptor beta chains came from one sample sequenced in a study of control samples from healthy donors and cancer patients. Repertoires were generated with immunoSEQ multiplex PCR, while TCRdb's copy carries only in-frame clones and drops some. The table has 65,000 to 90,000 clones, roughly 89% seen once. Sequencing used PBMCs. The receptor source for this set is a woman in her forties or fifties with colorectal cancer.

This chain links TRBV3-1 (or the pseudogene TRBV3-2) with TRBJ1-6; D unclear. V dropped 1 base and J dropped 3 bases, with 7 bases sitting between them. Germline values: CDR1 LGHDT, CDR2 YNNKEL (reference sequence). The CDR3 extends over 15 amino acids. The CDR3 DNA reads TGTGCCAGCAGCCAAGGGGATATCTATAATTCACCCCTCCACTTT. This gives the protein CASSQGDIYNSPLHF.

The genes are TRBV6-5 and TRBJ1-1, with D hard to call. The CDR3 sequence is 13 residues long. Between the trimmed V and J ends, which lost 5 bases and 5 bases, there was a span of 12 bases. Germline V CDR1 and CDR2: MNHEY, SVGAGI. The CDR3 loop is CASSTRPDTEAFF. CDR3 nucleotides: TGTGCCAGCAGTACACGGCCCGATACTGAAGCTTTCTTT.

The V and J genes are TRBV6-1 and TRBJ2-2; D tentatively fits TRBD1 or TRBD2 (6 bases each). Deletions cut 0 bases from V and 5 bases from J, with 16 bases between. This CDR3 has 17 amino acids. Germline CDR1 is MNHNS and CDR2 is SASEGT. This chain's CDR3 is CASSEAWGAVVTGELFF. The CDR3 region has the DNA TGTGCCAGCAGTGAAGCGTGGGGGGCGGTAGTAACCGGGGAGCTGTTTTTT.

The rearrangement uses TRBV10-3 and TRBJ1-6; D unclear. The CDR3 runs 14 residues. The V end was cut by 3 bases, the J end by 4 bases, with 7 bases between. CDR1 ENHRY and CDR2 SYGVKD come from the germline V gene. Here the CDR3 reads CAISDGQYNSPLHF. Here the CDR3 DNA reads TGTGCCATCAGTGATGGGCAATATAATTCACCCCTCCACTTT.

The gene calls are TRBV7-8 and TRBJ1-5; no reliable D call. CDR3 size: 17 residues. From germline, CDR1 is SGHVS and CDR2 FQNEAQ. V was shortened by 1 base and J by 4 bases, with 17 bases between the two germline ends. In DNA, the CDR3 is TGTGCCAGCAGCTTAGGTTCTGGGCTTGAGCGGAATCAGCCCCAGCATTTT. Translating gives CASSLGSGLERNQPQHF.